The source of this TCR beta chain is a study of blood T cell repertoires in COVID-19. At the level of the study: The study drew acute and convalescent COVID-19 samples from the United States, Italy and Spain. Sources were T cells, B-cell-depleted T cells, or PBMCs; the material itself was cDNA or gDNA.

A Seattle source enrolled patients during active infection and followed them longitudinally. Germline CDR1 is LNHDA and CDR2 is SQIVND (reference sequence). The CDR3 has 11 amino acids. With 10 bases removed from V and 5 bases from J, the gap between germline ends came to 10 bases. In the authors' workflow: By means of reference gene primer amplification, nucleated cell counts were estimated. The data were produced by immunoSEQ multiplex PCR, yet TCRdb's version contains in-frame clones alone and is incomplete. V, J and clone size were drawn from that table, and D and trimming were deduced from the DNA. Seen here are fewer than 700,000 clones, roughly 89% observed once, and the top ten hold roughly 7.4%.

Source material: peripheral blood. This TCR was sampled from a woman aged 50 to 65 with COVID-19, enrolled during active disease. The rearrangement uses TRBV19 and TRBJ2-3; no clear D gene. The CDR3: CATLSGDTQYF. The CDR3 region has the DNA TGTGCCACCCTATCGGGAGATACGCAGTATTTT.